The sequence of this TCR beta chain was determined in a study of glioma-infiltrating T cells after dendritic cell vaccination. Notes on the study in general: Few patients contributed both blood and tumor specimens. Higher TCR clonality did not directly relate to longer survival.

Noted time point: after dendritic cell vaccination, including at tumor progression/relapse. No glioblastoma patient carried an isocitrate dehydrogenase mutation. PBMC were collected before vaccination, two weeks after the third vaccination, and at progression. The CDR3 is made up of 12 amino acids. Germline V gene sequence: CDR1 SGHVS, CDR2 FQNEAQ. Deletions cut 5 bases from V and 6 bases from J, with 11 bases between. To note about this clone: Antigen: not known.

Assay used: immunoSEQ multiplex PCR; TCRdb lists only in-frame clones, some missing. This table holds some 78,000 clones, around 85% found once. The rearrangement links TRBV7-8 to TRBJ2-7, with D possibly TRBD1 on 5 matching bases. Sequencing was performed on blood, taken after dendritic cell vaccination. This sequence originates from a human donor with glioblastoma. DNA of the CDR3: TGTGCCAGCAGCAAAGAAAGGGGCGAGCAGTACTTC. Its protein product is CASSKERGEQYF.